This TCR beta chain came from a study of T cells after yellow fever vaccination. This clonotype showed up many times. V was cut by 4 bases and J by 0 bases, with 17 bases left in between. The germline V gene encodes CDR1 SGDLS and CDR2 YYNGEE. The CDR3 contains 17 residues. TCRdb re-analysed the 5' RACE reads in MiXCR, keeping a single row per CDR3 protein. The sample has nearly 70,000 distinct CDR3 sequences, just over 6.5% seen once. Sequenced material: CD8+ T cells sorted from PBMCs, taken approximately 47 days after the first yellow fever vaccination. The chain has TRBV9 and TRBJ2-1, with D perhaps TRBD1 (8 bases). The receptor was isolated from a man younger than 35 who received the YFV17D yellow fever vaccine. The CDR3 loop reads CASSPQGGSSSYNEQFF. The CDR3 DNA sequence: TGTGCCAGCAGCCCACAGGGGGGGTCAAGCTCCTACAATGAGCAGTTCTTC.